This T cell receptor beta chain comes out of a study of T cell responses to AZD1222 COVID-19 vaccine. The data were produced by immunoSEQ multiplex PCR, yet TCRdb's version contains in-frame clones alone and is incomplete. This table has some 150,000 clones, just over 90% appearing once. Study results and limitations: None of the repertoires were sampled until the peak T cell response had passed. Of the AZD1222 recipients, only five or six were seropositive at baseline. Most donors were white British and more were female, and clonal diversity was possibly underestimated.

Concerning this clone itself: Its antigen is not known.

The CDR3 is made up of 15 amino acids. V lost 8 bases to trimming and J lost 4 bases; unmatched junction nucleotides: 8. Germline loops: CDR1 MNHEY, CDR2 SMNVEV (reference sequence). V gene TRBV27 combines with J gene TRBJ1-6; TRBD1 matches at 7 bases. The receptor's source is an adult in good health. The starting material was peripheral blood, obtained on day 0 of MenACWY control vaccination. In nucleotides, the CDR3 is TGTGCCAGCGGCGGGACAGTTACTTATAATTCACCCCTCCACTTT. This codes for CASGGTVTYNSPLHF.